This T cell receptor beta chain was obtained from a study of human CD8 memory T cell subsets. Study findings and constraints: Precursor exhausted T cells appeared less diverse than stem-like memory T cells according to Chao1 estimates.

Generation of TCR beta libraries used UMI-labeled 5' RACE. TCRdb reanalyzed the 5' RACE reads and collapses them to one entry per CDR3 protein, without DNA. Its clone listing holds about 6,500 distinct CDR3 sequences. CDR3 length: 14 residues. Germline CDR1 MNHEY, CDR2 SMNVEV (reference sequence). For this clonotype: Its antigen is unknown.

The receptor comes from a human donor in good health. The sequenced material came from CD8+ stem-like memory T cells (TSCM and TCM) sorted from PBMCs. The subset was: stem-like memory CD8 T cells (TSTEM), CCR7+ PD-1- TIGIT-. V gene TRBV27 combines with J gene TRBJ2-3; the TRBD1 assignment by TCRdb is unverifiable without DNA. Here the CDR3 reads CASSLAPNTDTQYF.